The 13 T cell receptor beta chains given below trace back to one sample, sequenced in a study of blood T cell repertoires in COVID-19. The assay was immunoSEQ multiplex PCR, and TCRdb's table has in-frame clones only and misses some. The table shows 180,000 or so clones, with over 70% occurring only once. The specimen was peripheral blood. The receptors were gathered from a middle-aged woman with COVID-19, enrolled during active disease.

This clone was detected only a few times. This chain joins TRBV7-2 and TRBJ1-5; D perhaps matches TRBD1 (6 bases). CDR3 length: 17 residues. Germline loops: CDR1 SGHTA, CDR2 FQGNSA. The V end lost 2 bases, the J end lost 0 bases, and 14 bases lay between the germline ends. This CDR3 is CASSLFLGQFSNQPQHF. CDR3 bases: TGTGCCAGCAGCTTATTCTTAGGACAGTTTAGCAATCAGCCCCAGCATTTT. The variable domain in full, completed from reference TRBV7-2 and TRBJ1-5, reads GAGVSQSPSNKVTEKGKDVELRCDPISGHTALYWYRQSLGQGLEFLIYFQGNSAPDKSGLPSDRFSAERTGGSVSTLTIQRTQQEDSAVYLCASSLFLGQFSNQPQHFGDGTRLSIL.

The chain joins TRBV29-1 to TRBJ1-1; tentative D call: TRBD1 (6 bases). Trimming took 3 bases from V and 1 from J, leaving 15 bases between them. This CDR3 has 15 amino acids. Germline CDR1 and CDR2: SQVTM and ANQGSEA. CDR3 sequence reads: CSVDLTTGANTEAFF. DNA for the CDR3: TGCAGCGTTGACCTAACGACAGGTGCGAACACTGAAGCTTTCTTT.

J is TRBJ1-6 and V is TRBV19; 9 nucleotides agree with TRBD1. This CDR3 is 17 amino acids long. Unmatched junction bases numbered 11, after V lost 5 bases and J lost 6 bases. Germline CDR1 and CDR2: LNHDA and SQIVND (reference sequence). As DNA, the CDR3 is TGTGCCAGTAGTTGGGGAACAGGGGGCGCGAGTAATTCACCCCTCCACTTT. Its translation is CASSWGTGGASNSPLHF.

The chain employs TRBV5-4 and TRBJ2-1, with 7 bases fitting TRBD2. V dropped 2 bases and J dropped 2; count of bases not matched to a gene: 4. CDR3 size: 15 residues. Germline V gene lookup returns CDR1 SGHNT and CDR2 YYREEE (reference sequence). CDR3 in DNA: TGTGCCAGCAGCTTAAGGCGGGAGACCTACAATGAGCAGTTCTTC. Amino acids: CASSLRRETYNEQFF.

CDR3 region: CASRSTGIGSPLHF. The CDR3 DNA is TGTGCCAGCAGGTCGACAGGGATAGGATCACCCCTCCACTTT. The chain combines TRBV6-5 with TRBJ1-6, with 7 bases lining up with TRBD1. With V trimmed by 6 bases and J by 10 bases, 9 bases remained unmatched. In germline, CDR1 is MNHEY, CDR2 SVGAGI. The CDR3 is made up of 14 amino acids.

This chain links TRBV6-5 with TRBJ1-5; weak D call: TRBD1 (6 bases). The CDR3 runs to 15 residues. The germline V and J ends were trimmed by 5 bases and 3 bases, with 14 bases remaining between them. Germline CDR1 is MNHEY and CDR2 is SVGAGI. CDR3 amino acids: CASSRSDSYNQPQHF. In DNA form, the CDR3 reads TGTGCCAGCAGTAGATCGGACAGCTACAATCAGCCCCAGCATTTT.

V gene TRBV19 combines with J gene TRBJ2-6, with D perhaps matching TRBD2 (7 bases). V dropped 1 base and J dropped 2 bases, with 18 bases sitting between them. Germline V gives CDR1 LNHDA, CDR2 SQIVND (reference sequence). The CDR3 spans 19 residues. The CDR3 DNA sequence: TGTGCCAGTAGTATAGGTGGGGGGGCCCGTTACGCTGGGGCCAACGTCCTGACTTTC. As protein: CASSIGGGARYAGANVLTF.

This clone was found a few times. The chain uses TRBV19 and TRBJ1-1; D is ambiguous. V was shortened by 3 bases and J by 2 bases, with 7 bases between the two germline ends. The CDR3 is 13 residues long. Germline V gives CDR1 LNHDA, CDR2 SQIVND (reference sequence). CDR3 residues: CASSINRNTEAFF. In DNA form, the CDR3 reads TGTGCCAGTAGTATCAACAGAAACACTGAAGCTTTCTTT.

The rearrangement links TRBV7-8 to TRBJ1-4; D is unclear. V shed 0 bases and J shed 6 bases, with 8 bases lying between them. The CDR3 length is 14 residues. The germline V gene has CDR1 SGHVS and CDR2 FQNEAQ. The CDR3 region is CASSLAETDEKLFF. CDR3 bases: TGTGCCAGCAGCTTAGCGGAAACAGATGAAAAACTGTTTTTT.

The chain has TRBV19 and TRBJ2-1; possibly TRBD2 for D (5 bases). The CDR3 spans 13 residues. Germline CDR1 is LNHDA and CDR2 is SQIVND (reference sequence). Trimming pared 5 bases from V and 4 bases from J, leaving 9 bases between. CDR3 amino acids: CASSLTIYNEQFF. The CDR3 DNA reads as TGTGCCAGTAGTTTGACTATTTACAATGAGCAGTTCTTC. Using reference TRBV19 and TRBJ2-1 for the parts outside the CDR3, the full variable domain is DGGITQSPKYLFRKEGQNVTLSCEQNLNHDAMYWYRQDPGQGLRLIYYSQIVNDFQKGDIAEGYSVSREKKESFPLTVTSAQKNPTAFYLCASSLTIYNEQFFGPGTRLTVL.

The rearrangement uses TRBV6-5 and TRBJ2-5; D might be TRBD1 (5 bases). Trimming stripped 7 bases from V and 2 bases from J, with 8 bases between. The CDR3 loop spans 12 amino acids. Germline loops: CDR1 MNHEY, CDR2 SVGAGI. Written as DNA, the CDR3 is TGTGCCAGCACAGGGCGTCAAGAGACCCAGTACTTC. This translates into CASTGRQETQYF.

This sequence joins TRBV19 and TRBJ1-5; tentatively, D is TRBD1 (6 bases). V was cut by 4 bases and J by 3 bases, with 13 bases left in between. The CDR3 has 15 residues. From germline, CDR1 is LNHDA and CDR2 SQIVND (reference sequence). CDR3 sequence (DNA): TGTGCCAGTAGTACCGGTGGGACACCCAATCAGCCCCAGCATTTT. Protein: CASSTGGTPNQPQHF. Supplemented by reference TRBV19 and TRBJ1-5, the full variable domain reads DGGITQSPKYLFRKEGQNVTLSCEQNLNHDAMYWYRQDPGQGLRLIYYSQIVNDFQKGDIAEGYSVSREKKESFPLTVTSAQKNPTAFYLCASSTGGTPNQPQHFGDGTRLSIL.

The chain combines TRBV5-1 with TRBJ1-1; D is ambiguous. Germline V lookup: CDR1 SGHRS, CDR2 YFSETQ. This CDR3 spans 14 amino acids. V lost 5 bases to trimming and J lost 5 bases, with 16 bases between them. The CDR3 reads CASSTGSSGTEAFF. As DNA, the CDR3 is TGCGCCAGCAGTACCGGATCGAGCGGAACTGAAGCTTTCTTT.